This T cell receptor (beta chain) originates from a study of a mutant IDH1 vaccine in newly diagnosed glioma. Study information: Among treated patients, roughly 62% were male and approximately 40% female, and mean age was approximately 43 years.

Note on this clone: Its antigen is unidentified.

Repertoires were generated with immunoSEQ multiplex PCR, while TCRdb's copy carries only in-frame clones and drops some. Here the sample spans 50,000 or so clones, 75% to 95% being singletons. The CDR3 runs 15 residues. V was clipped by 5 bases and J by 3 bases; unmatched bases: 7. In germline, CDR1 is SEHNR, CDR2 FQNEAQ (reference sequence). The time point here: week 11, during vaccination. Topical imiquimod was applied with each vaccine dose, which held 300 ug of mutant IDH1 20-mer peptide. Donors had new WHO grade 3 or 4 IDH1-mutant, ATRX-lost astrocytomas. Points from the study as a whole: The study observed vaccine-induced immune responses in roughly 93% of patients.

V gene TRBV7-9 combines with J gene TRBJ2-5; TRBD1 aligns across 9 bases. The TCR sequence derives from a man aged 50 or older with glioma. The input for sequencing was PBMCs, taken from a glioma patient whose treatment included an IDH1 peptide vaccine. CDR3 amino acids: CASSLPGQGKETQYF. The CDR3, as DNA: TGTGCCAGCAGCCTCCCGGGACAGGGAAAAGAGACCCAGTACTTC. Full variable domain (remainder filled in from reference TRBV7-9 and TRBJ2-5): DTGVSQNPRHKITKRGQNVTFRCDPISEHNRLYWYRQTLGQGPEFLTYFQNEAQLEKSRLLSDRFSAERPKGSFSTLEIQRTEQGDSAMYLCASSLPGQGKETQYFGPGTRLLVL.